This TCR beta chain stems from a study of T cell responses to AZD1222 COVID-19 vaccine. Germline values: CDR1 SGHTA, CDR2 FQGNSA. This CDR3 contains 20 residues. V trimming: 0 bases; J trimming: 8 bases; junction bases outside the gene matches: 21. With regard to this clone: Its specificity is unknown.

Second-dose groups at about 4 or about 12 weeks were pooled. Study-level points and caveats: At study baseline, merely a handful of AZD1222 recipients were seropositive. Donor demographics were predominantly white British with a female majority; clonal diversity may be underestimated.

Sequenced by immunoSEQ multiplex PCR; TCRdb stores in-frame clones only, minus some. Of fewer than 85,000 clones in the sample, roughly 87% are singletons; the top ten hold 9% to 9.5%. This TCR was recovered from an adult who received the AZD1222 COVID-19 vaccine. Sequenced here: peripheral blood, sampled 28 days after the second AZD1222 dose. The rearrangement links TRBV7-2 to TRBJ1-4; 7 nucleotides match TRBD1. In nucleotides, the CDR3 is TGTGCCAGCAGCTTAGCCGGAAGGTTTAGACAGGGACTGGGGTACGAAAAACTGTTTTTT. Encoded protein: CASSLAGRFRQGLGYEKLFF.